The following is a T cell receptor (beta chain) sequence with its context. Authors' methods: Reference gene primer amplification in the assay estimated nucleated cell counts. TCRdb's copy holds only in-frame clones and misses some; the assay was immunoSEQ multiplex PCR. Clone size and the V and J calls come from that table; the DNA yielded D and trimming. The data hold about 270,000 clones, with under 90% observed a single time. These data belong to a study of blood T cell repertoires in COVID-19. Study overall: Acute-phase and convalescent COVID-19 samples originated in the United States, Italy and Spain.

Sequenced input: peripheral blood. The receptor comes from a woman aged 50 to 60 who had recovered from COVID-19.

The DNA of the CDR3 is TGCAGCGTTGTCGGTGGGGCGGGAGAGCTCACCGGGGAGCTGTTTTTT. Translating it yields CSVVGGAGELTGELFF. The chain links TRBV29-1 to TRBJ2-2, with 7 bases lining up with TRBD2. Germline CDR1 and CDR2: SQVTM and ANQGSEA. The junction had 12 bases not matched to a gene; V was cut back by 4 bases and J by 4 bases. CDR3 length: 16 residues.